A selection of T cell receptor beta chains follows, all from one sample in a study of shared clonotypes between healthy human individuals. Sequencing used immunoSEQ multiplex PCR; TCRdb keeps in-frame clones, though not all of them. The repertoire holds more than 2 million clones, approximately 92% seen once, with 1.5% to 2% in the top ten. The specimen was naive CD8+ T cells from PBMCs. The receptors derive from a man aged 18 to 30 in good health. Some clones in this sample may be carry-over from other donors' samples. Both conserved end residues are part of each CDR3. The D gene is left open where the match is weak. The size field is filled for only some rows; it gives once, few, many or a size class.

clone_size,d_call,v_call,j_call,cdr3_aa,cdr3_nt
.,TRBD2,TRBV7-8,TRBJ2-1,CASSLVLAVTYNEQFF,TGTGCCAGCAGCTTAGTTCTAGCGGTAACCTACAATGAGCAGTTCTTC
few,.,TRBV29-1,TRBJ1-1,CSLFTQDTEAFF,TGCAGCCTATTCACTCAGGACACTGAAGCTTTCTTT
.,TRBD2,TRBV27,TRBJ2-7,CASGFLGGRADEQYF,TGTGCCAGCGGGTTCCTAGGCGGGAGGGCCGACGAGCAGTACTTC
.,TRBD1,TRBV27,TRBJ2-7,CASSPDPGTGAYEQYF,TGTGCCAGCAGTCCGGACCCCGGGACAGGAGCCTACGAGCAGTACTTC
.,TRBD1,TRBV29-1,TRBJ1-1,CSVVGGTGKDEAFF,TGCAGCGTTGTGGGAGGGACAGGAAAGGATGAAGCTTTCTTT
.,.,TRBV5-1,TRBJ2-1,CASSFTGGQNNEQFF,TGCGCCAGCAGCTTTACCGGGGGACAGAACAATGAGCAGTTCTTC
.,TRBD2,TRBV7-9,TRBJ2-7,CASSTPTSGSSYEQYF,TGTGCCAGCAGCACCCCGACTAGCGGGAGTTCCTACGAGCAGTACTTC
once,.,TRBV2,TRBJ2-7,CASHPYGEDYEQYF,TGTGCCAGCCATCCATACGGGGAAGACTACGAGCAGTACTTC
.,TRBD1,TRBV19,TRBJ2-7,CASSIDRDEQYF,TGTGCCAGTAGTATCGACAGGGACGAGCAGTACTTC
.,.,TRBV25-1,TRBJ1-2,CASSPGPRETYGYTF,TGTGCCAGCAGCCCGGGCCCCAGGGAGACCTATGGCTACACCTTC
.,TRBD2,TRBV5-4,TRBJ2-1,CASSLVPASGGDEQFF,TGTGCCAGCAGCTTGGTCCCTGCTAGCGGCGGGGATGAGCAGTTCTTC
once,.,TRBV6-6,TRBJ2-7,CASSPLRVNYEQYF,TGTGCCAGCAGCCCCCTAAGGGTTAACTACGAGCAGTACTTC
.,.,TRBV4-3,TRBJ2-7,CASSQDQGPYEQYF,TGCGCCAGCAGCCAAGATCAGGGTCCCTACGAGCAGTACTTC
.,.,TRBV28,TRBJ1-2,CASSLKGLYGYTF,TGTGCCAGCAGTTTGAAGGGGCTGTATGGCTACACCTTC
.,.,TRBV27,TRBJ2-7,CASSLSSNYEQYF,TGTGCCAGCAGTTTATCCTCAAACTACGAGCAGTACTTC
.,.,TRBV18,TRBJ2-7,CASSPLQDSPYEQYF,TGTGCCAGCTCACCACTACAAGACAGCCCCTACGAGCAGTACTTC
.,.,TRBV28,TRBJ2-1,CASSLGLEGGLIGEQFF,TGTGCCAGCAGTTTAGGATTGGAAGGGGGGTTAATTGGTGAGCAGTTCTTC
once,TRBD2,TRBV6-1,TRBJ2-1,CASSSGSFRNEQFF,TGTGCCAGCAGTAGCGGGAGTTTTAGGAATGAGCAGTTCTTC
.,.,TRBV6-1,TRBJ2-7,CASRWGAGDEQYF,TGTGCCAGCCGGTGGGGGGCCGGTGACGAGCAGTACTTC
.,.,TRBV7-9,TRBJ2-7,CASSSTGEQPYEQYF,TGTGCCAGCAGCTCAACGGGAGAGCAACCTTACGAGCAGTACTTC
once,.,TRBV7-9,TRBJ1-4,CASSLGGPPGAEKLFF,TGTGCCAGCAGCTTGGGGGGTCCCCCTGGGGCTGAAAAACTGTTTTTT
.,.,TRBV19,TRBJ1-1,CASRRGTEAFF,TGTGCCAGTAGGCGAGGCACTGAAGCTTTCTTT
.,.,TRBV13,TRBJ2-3,CASSSTLLTGTSTDTQYF,TGTGCCAGCAGCTCGACCCTATTGACGGGGACTAGCACAGATACGCAGTATTTT
.,.,TRBV11-3,TRBJ2-4,CASSLDLHGGHIQYF,TGTGCCAGCAGCTTAGATCTGCATGGGGGTCACATTCAGTACTTC
.,.,TRBV6-5,TRBJ2-3,CASSSPPEGPDTQYF,TGTGCCAGCAGTTCTCCCCCGGAGGGTCCAGATACGCAGTATTTT
.,.,TRBV6-6,TRBJ1-1,CASSLLGKDEAFF,TGTGCCAGCAGCCTGTTGGGGAAAGATGAAGCTTTCTTT
.,.,TRBV11-2,TRBJ2-5,CASSLLRWARQETQYF,TGTGCCAGCAGCTTATTAAGGTGGGCCCGACAAGAGACCCAGTACTTC
.,.,TRBV29-1,TRBJ2-1,CSEQPGSSYNEQFF,TGCAGCGAGCAACCGGGTAGCTCCTACAATGAGCAGTTCTTC
.,.,TRBV15,TRBJ2-7,CATSSLGNYEQYF,TGTGCCACCAGCTCACTGGGGAACTACGAGCAGTACTTC
.,.,TRBV27,TRBJ1-5,CASGPYPDRLIGVQPQHF,TGTGCCAGCGGACCGTATCCGGACAGACTCATCGGGGTTCAGCCCCAGCATTTT
.,TRBD2,TRBV28,TRBJ2-7,CASSSTGTTYEQYF,TGTGCCAGCAGTTCTACCGGGACTACCTACGAGCAGTACTTC
.,TRBD2,TRBV7-9,TRBJ2-1,CASRTSGRAKLYNEQFF,TGTGCCAGTCGAACTAGCGGGAGGGCAAAACTCTACAATGAGCAGTTCTTC